This TCR beta chain was observed in a study of shared clonotypes between healthy human individuals. Germline CDR1 and CDR2: LNHDA and SQIVND (reference sequence). The V end lost 5 bases, the J end lost 1 base, and 7 bases lay between the germline ends. This CDR3 is built from 13 residues. Assay: immunoSEQ multiplex PCR; the TCRdb copy retains only in-frame clones and omits some. The table lists 520,000 or so clones, about four fifths of them singletons. The clonotype was recovered from a woman aged 40-49 years in good health. Some clones in this sample may be carry-over from other donors' samples. Sequencing was performed on PBMCs. The chain is built from TRBV19 and TRBJ2-3, with a possible D match to TRBD2 (5 bases). This chain's CDR3 is CASSPRGTDTQYF. Written as DNA, the CDR3 is TGTGCCAGTAGTCCGCGGGGCACAGATACGCAGTATTTT.